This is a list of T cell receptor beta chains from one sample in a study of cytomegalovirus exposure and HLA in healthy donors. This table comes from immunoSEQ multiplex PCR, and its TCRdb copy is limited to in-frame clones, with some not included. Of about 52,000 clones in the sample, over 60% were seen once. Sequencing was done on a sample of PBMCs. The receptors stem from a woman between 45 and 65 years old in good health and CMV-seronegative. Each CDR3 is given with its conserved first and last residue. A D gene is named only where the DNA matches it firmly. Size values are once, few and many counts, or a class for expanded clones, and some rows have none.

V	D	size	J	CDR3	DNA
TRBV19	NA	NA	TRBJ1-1	CASSIDAGRGSGEAFF	TGTGCCAGTAGTATAGACGCTGGAAGGGGATCTGGTGAAGCTTTCTTT
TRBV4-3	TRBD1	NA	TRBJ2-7	CASSGTGEGEQYF	TGCGCCAGCAGCGGGACAGGCGAAGGGGAGCAGTACTTC
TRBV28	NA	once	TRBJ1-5	CASSFSGRSSNQPQHF	TGTGCCAGCAGTTTTAGTGGCAGGTCGAGCAATCAGCCCCAGCATTTT
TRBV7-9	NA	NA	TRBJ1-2	CASSLHSGEDGYTF	TGTGCCAGCAGTTTACATTCAGGGGAAGATGGCTACACCTTC
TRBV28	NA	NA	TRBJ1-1	CAGIQGTGGTEAFF	TGTGCCGGCATTCAGGGGACCGGGGGGACTGAAGCTTTCTTT
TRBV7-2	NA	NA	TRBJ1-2	CASSPPGSFNGYTF	TGTGCCAGCAGCCCCCCAGGCAGCTTCAATGGCTACACCTTC
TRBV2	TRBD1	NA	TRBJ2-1	CASSEDRQGYNEQFF	TGTGCCAGCAGTGAAGACAGACAGGGCTACAATGAGCAGTTCTTC
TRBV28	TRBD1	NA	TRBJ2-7	CASATGASTYEQYF	TGTGCCAGCGCAACAGGGGCAAGTACCTACGAGCAGTACTTC
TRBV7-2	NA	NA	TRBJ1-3	CASSSRTASSGNTIYF	TGTGCCAGCAGCTCCAGGACAGCCAGCTCTGGAAACACCATATATTTT
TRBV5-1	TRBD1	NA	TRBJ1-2	CASSFGQERYGYTF	TGCGCCAGCAGCTTTGGACAGGAACGCTATGGCTACACCTTC
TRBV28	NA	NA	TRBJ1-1	CASRGQGYEAFF	TGTGCCAGCAGGGGCCAGGGATACGAAGCTTTCTTT
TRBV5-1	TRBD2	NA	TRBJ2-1	CASSLGLAGEVEQFF	TGCGCCAGCAGCCTAGGACTAGCGGGTGAGGTTGAGCAGTTCTTC
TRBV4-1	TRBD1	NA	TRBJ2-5	CASSQEKGRTGAREQYF	TGCGCCAGCAGCCAAGAAAAGGGGAGGACAGGGGCCCGGGAGCAGTACTTC
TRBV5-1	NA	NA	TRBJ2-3	CASSLAEPRTDTQYF	TGCGCCAGCAGCTTGGCCGAGCCCCGCACAGATACGCAGTATTTT
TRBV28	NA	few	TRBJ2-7	CASSLGSGSYEQYF	TGTGCCAGCAGTTTGGGCAGCGGCTCCTACGAGCAGTACTTC
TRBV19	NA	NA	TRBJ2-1	CASSISRGYNEQFF	TGTGCCAGTAGTATATCCCGGGGATACAATGAGCAGTTCTTC
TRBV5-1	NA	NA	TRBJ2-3	CASSLPRGSEDTQYF	TGCGCCAGCAGCTTGCCCAGGGGAAGCGAAGATACGCAGTATTTT
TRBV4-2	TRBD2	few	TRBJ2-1	CASSQDPSGSGYEQFF	TGTGCCAGCAGCCAAGACCCTAGCGGGAGTGGATATGAGCAGTTCTTC
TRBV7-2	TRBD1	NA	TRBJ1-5	CASSTDRGGNQPQHF	TGTGCCAGCAGCACGGACAGGGGTGGCAATCAGCCCCAGCATTTT
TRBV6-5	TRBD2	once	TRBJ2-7	CASTRAGASGEQYF	TGTGCCAGCACCCGAGCGGGAGCAAGCGGCGAGCAGTACTTC
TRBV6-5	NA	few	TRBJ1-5	CASSPSGVFNQPQHF	TGTGCCAGCAGTCCCTCGGGGGTCTTCAATCAGCCCCAGCATTTT
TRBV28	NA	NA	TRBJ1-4	CASSFLHREREKLFF	TGTGCCAGCAGTTTCCTTCACAGGGAGAGGGAAAAACTGTTTTTT
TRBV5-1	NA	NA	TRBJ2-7	CASSVGDHEQYF	TGCGCCAGCAGCGTAGGAGACCACGAGCAGTACTTC
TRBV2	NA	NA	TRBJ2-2	CASSASVSTFTGELFF	TGTGCCAGCAGCGCCAGCGTATCGACCTTTACCGGGGAGCTGTTTTTT
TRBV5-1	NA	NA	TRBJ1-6	CASSLEAAANSPLHF	TGCGCCAGCAGCTTGGAGGCAGCGGCTAATTCACCCCTCCACTTT
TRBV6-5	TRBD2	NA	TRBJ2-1	CASSYSTSGRGEQFF	TGTGCCAGCAGTTACTCGACTAGCGGGAGGGGTGAGCAGTTCTTC
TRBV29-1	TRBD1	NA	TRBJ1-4	CSVESTGGKLFF	TGCAGCGTTGAATCCACAGGGGGAAAACTGTTTTTT
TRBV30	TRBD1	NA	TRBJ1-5	CAWRDRLDQPQHF	TGTGCCTGGAGGGACAGGTTAGATCAGCCCCAGCATTTT
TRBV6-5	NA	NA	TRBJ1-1	CASSPPYGNTEAFF	TGTGCCAGCAGTCCCCCCTATGGGAACACTGAAGCTTTCTTT
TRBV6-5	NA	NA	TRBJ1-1	CASSYGMNTEAFF	TGTGCCAGCAGTTACGGCATGAACACTGAAGCTTTCTTT
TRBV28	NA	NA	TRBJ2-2	CASSNPSRDTGELFF	TGTGCCAGCAGCAACCCTTCGCGGGACACCGGGGAGCTGTTTTTT
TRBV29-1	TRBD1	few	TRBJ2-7	CSVVEGKGQGAKEQYF	TGCAGCGTTGTCGAGGGCAAGGGACAGGGGGCGAAAGAGCAGTACTTC
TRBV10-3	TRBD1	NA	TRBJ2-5	CAIMRDRGLEEQYF	TGTGCCATCATGCGGGACAGGGGGCTAGAAGAGCAGTACTTC
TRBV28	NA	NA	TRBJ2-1	CASSLTPGAYNEQFF	TGTGCCAGCAGTTTGACCCCAGGTGCTTACAATGAGCAGTTCTTC